These 25 T cell receptor beta chains were all obtained from the same sample, sequenced in a study of cytomegalovirus exposure and HLA in healthy donors. Primers: 60 Vbeta forward and 13 Jbeta reverse. Assay used: immunoSEQ multiplex PCR; TCRdb lists only in-frame clones, some missing. The sample has about 160,000 clones, approximately 70% seen once. Sequenced: PBMCs. The receptors stem from a man aged 35 to 55 in good health and CMV-seropositive.

The chain is built from TRBV29-1 and TRBJ2-1; no definite D call. Germline CDR1 reads SQVTM; CDR2 reads ANQGSEA. The CDR3 spans 13 residues. The ends were cut back, 3 bases at V and 4 bases at J, with 10 bases in the middle. The CDR3 region is CSVEQVNYNEQFF. In DNA form, the CDR3 reads TGCAGCGTTGAGCAGGTTAATTACAATGAGCAGTTCTTC.

The genes are TRBV4-1 and TRBJ1-2; D is uncertain. The CDR3 is 18 amino acids. The ends were cut back, 4 bases at V and 2 bases at J, with 23 bases in the middle. Germline V lookup: CDR1 MGHRA, CDR2 YSYEKL. The CDR3 protein is CASSLGRAFGSENYGYTF. The CDR3 DNA reads TGCGCCAGCAGCCTAGGGAGGGCCTTTGGGAGTGAGAACTATGGCTACACCTTC.

The rearrangement joins TRBV5-4 to TRBJ2-1; D is unclear. The CDR3 extends over 16 amino acids. The V end lost 4 bases, the J end lost 5 bases, and 19 bases lay between the germline ends. Germline CDR1 SGHNT, CDR2 YYREEE (reference sequence). The CDR3 is CASSPGVLALNNEQFF. CDR3 nucleotides: TGTGCCAGCAGCCCTGGTGTGTTGGCCCTTAACAATGAGCAGTTCTTC.

The chain joins TRBV19 to TRBJ1-3; weak D call: TRBD1 (6 bases). Trimming stripped 6 bases from V and 0 bases from J, with 12 bases between. Germline lookup yields CDR1 LNHDA and CDR2 SQIVND (reference sequence). The CDR3 spans 15 residues. CDR3 DNA: TGTGCCAGTAGGAACGGACAGTCCTCTGGAAACACCATATATTTT. It translates to CASRNGQSSGNTIYF. Supplemented by reference TRBV19 and TRBJ1-3, the full variable domain reads DGGITQSPKYLFRKEGQNVTLSCEQNLNHDAMYWYRQDPGQGLRLIYYSQIVNDFQKGDIAEGYSVSREKKESFPLTVTSAQKNPTAFYLCASRNGQSSGNTIYFGEGSWLTVV.

This chain joins TRBV30 and TRBJ2-5; maybe TRBD1 (5 bases). V lost 3 bases to trimming and J lost 5 bases, with 10 bases between them. Germline assignment: CDR1 GTSNPN and CDR2 SVGIG (reference sequence). The CDR3 has 12 residues. Here the CDR3 DNA reads TGTGCCTGGAGCTCAAGGGGCGAGACCCAGTACTTC. This gives the protein CAWSSRGETQYF. Full variable domain (missing parts from reference TRBV30 and TRBJ2-5): SQTIHQWPATLVQPVGSPLSLECTVEGTSNPNLYWYRQAAGRGLQLLFYSVGIGQISSEVPQNLSASRPQDRQFILSSKKLLLSDSGFYLCAWSSRGETQYFGPGTRLLVL.

As to this clone: Additional DNA sequences in this sample encode the identical CDR3. The rearrangement links TRBV7-9 to TRBJ1-4; 7 bases match TRBD1. The germline CDR1 and CDR2 sequences are SEHNR and FQNEAQ (reference sequence). This CDR3 contains 14 residues. V lost 3 bases to trimming and J lost 6 bases; unmatched junction nucleotides: 4. CDR3 loop: CASSFGQGDEKLFF. CDR3 DNA sequence: TGTGCCAGCAGCTTTGGGCAGGGGGATGAAAAACTGTTTTTT.

The V call is TRBV27, the J call TRBJ2-7; 7 bases align to TRBD1. Germline CDR1 reads MNHEY; CDR2 reads SMNVEV (reference sequence). V was pared by 5 bases and J by 6 bases, with 7 bases of the junction left unmatched. The CDR3 runs 13 residues. CDR3: CASSKGGVFEQYF. The CDR3 coding sequence is TGTGCCAGCAGTAAAGGGGGCGTATTCGAGCAGTACTTC.

This clone was detected once. The chain uses TRBV18 and TRBJ1-2, with TRBD1 matching over 9 bases. V was pared by 2 bases and J by 2 bases, with 3 bases of the junction left unmatched. This CDR3 has 15 residues. Germline CDR1 KGHSH, CDR2 LQKENI. The CDR3 DNA is TGTGCCAGCTCACCAACAGGGGGCGGGAACTATGGCTACACCTTC. Amino acid sequence: CASSPTGGGNYGYTF.

This chain joins TRBV19 and TRBJ1-3; D ambiguous. V shed 0 bases and J shed 2 bases, with 8 bases lying between them. The CDR3 loop spans 15 amino acids. Looked up from germline, CDR1 is LNHDA and CDR2 is SQIVND (reference sequence). The CDR3 sequence is CASSIDDGAGNTIYF. The CDR3 nucleotides are TGTGCCAGTAGTATAGACGACGGGGCTGGAAACACCATATATTTT.

The rearrangement links TRBV2 to TRBJ2-5; 10 bases are shared with TRBD2. The J call may be in error: the DNA end matches TRBJ2-7 better. This CDR3 spans 16 amino acids. Germline V gene lookup returns CDR1 SNHLY and CDR2 FYNNEI. The CDR3 here is CASSERAGGPGYEQYF. The CDR3 bases are TGTGCCAGCAGTGAAAGAGCGGGGGGGCCAGGGTACGAGCAGTACTTC.

CDR3: CASSPGVQGIYGYTF. In DNA form, the CDR3 reads TGTGCCAGCAGCCCAGGGGTTCAGGGGATCTATGGCTACACCTTC. The chain combines TRBV7-2 with TRBJ1-2, with D perhaps TRBD1 (6 bases). Per the germline V gene, CDR1 is SGHTA and CDR2 is FQGNSA. The CDR3 length is 15 residues. V lost 5 bases and J 4 bases, leaving 17 bases between the germline ends.

The chain employs TRBV6-1 and TRBJ2-7, with D unclear. This CDR3 is 13 amino acids long. Germline loops: CDR1 MNHNS, CDR2 SASEGT. V lost 3 bases, J lost 3 bases, and 9 bases lay in between. Here the CDR3 DNA reads TGTGCCAGCAGTGATTCCCTCCTCTACGAGCAGTACTTC. Translated, it gives CASSDSLLYEQYF.

The rearrangement joins TRBV12-5 to TRBJ2-1; 10 nucleotides agree with TRBD2. Germline CDR1 and CDR2: LGHNT and FRNRAP. CDR3 length: 13 residues. Losses at the gene ends were 2 bases for V and 15 bases for J; bases not matched to a gene: 7. The CDR3 is CASGLSGGELRFF. The CDR3 region has the DNA TGTGCTAGTGGTTTGAGCGGGGGGGAACTGCGGTTCTTC. The full variable domain, with the rest looked up from reference TRBV12-5 and TRBJ2-1, is DARVTQTPRHKVTEMGQEVTMRCQPILGHNTVFWYRQTMMQGLELLAYFRNRAPLDDSGMPKDRFSAEMPDATLATLKIQPSEPRDSAVYFCASGLSGGELRFFGPGTRLTVL.

This chain connects TRBV4-2 to TRBJ2-1, with D maybe TRBD1 (5 bases). The V end was cut by 1 base, the J end by 8 bases, with 9 bases between. The CDR3 has 13 residues. From germline, CDR1 is LGHNA and CDR2 YNFKEQ. Here the CDR3 DNA reads TGTGCCAGCAGCCAAGCCCAGGGTTATGAGCAGTTCTTC. Encoded protein: CASSQAQGYEQFF.

This clone has only one observation. This same CDR3 is encoded by further DNA sequences in the sample. The chain employs TRBV27 and TRBJ2-1; TRBD1 matches 7 bases. CDR1 and CDR2 from the germline V gene are MNHEY and SMNVEV (reference sequence). The CDR3 length is 14 residues. V shed 2 bases, J shed 4 bases, and the junction held 2 bases outside the gene matches. The CDR3 bases are TGTGCCAGCAGTTTAGGGACAGTGTACAATGAGCAGTTCTTC. It translates to CASSLGTVYNEQFF.

This clone was seen only once. V usage is TRBV5-8 and J usage is TRBJ2-3; D gene unclear. Trimming left V 5 bases short and J 8 bases short, with 12 bases between. CDR1 SGHTS and CDR2 YDEGEE come from the germline V gene. The CDR3 totals 12 residues. CDR3 coding DNA: TGTGCCAGCAGTCGGCCGAGAGGTACGCAGTATTTT. Its translation: CASSRPRGTQYF.

For this clone: The junction departs from germline at one end; a sequencing error may be responsible. The chain joins TRBV10-3 to TRBJ2-5; 11 nucleotides line up with TRBD1. The CDR3 consists of 16 residues. Germline values: CDR1 ENHRY, CDR2 SYGVKD. The CDR3 sequence is CAISERGQGGKEAQYF. The CDR3 nucleotides are TGTGCCATCAGTGAGAGGGGACAGGGGGGCAAAGAGGCCCAGTACTTC.

J is TRBJ1-1 and V is TRBV5-1; tentatively, D is TRBD1 (6 bases). V shed 4 bases and J shed 4 bases, with 17 bases lying between them. The CDR3 extends over 15 amino acids. Germline assignment: CDR1 SGHRS and CDR2 YFSETQ. This CDR3 reads CASSLRGGAGTEAFF. The CDR3 DNA sequence: TGCGCCAGCAGCCTCCGAGGGGGTGCGGGCACTGAAGCTTTCTTT.

The J gene is TRBJ1-1, the V gene TRBV7-9, with a possible D match to TRBD1 (6 bases). Germline V lookup: CDR1 SEHNR, CDR2 FQNEAQ (reference sequence). V dropped 3 bases and J dropped 7 bases, with 21 bases sitting between them. The CDR3 runs 16 residues. CDR3 bases: TGTGCCAGCAGCTTGACCGTAGGGGGGGCTGGGGATGAAGCTTTCTTT. This translates into CASSLTVGGAGDEAFF. The full variable domain, rest sourced from reference TRBV7-9 and TRBJ1-1, is DTGVSQNPRHKITKRGQNVTFRCDPISEHNRLYWYRQTLGQGPEFLTYFQNEAQLEKSRLLSDRFSAERPKGSFSTLEIQRTEQGDSAMYLCASSLTVGGAGDEAFFGQGTRLTVV.

The count of this clone is one. The chain employs TRBV4-3 and TRBJ1-2, with D perhaps matching TRBD1 (6 bases). CDR1 and CDR2 from the germline V gene are LGHNA and YSLEER. This CDR3 has 13 amino acids. V shed 4 bases and J shed 8 bases, with 14 bases lying between them. This CDR3 is CASSPLQGWGYTF. In DNA, the CDR3 is TGCGCCAGCAGCCCGTTACAGGGCTGGGGCTACACCTTC.

This clone was seen more than once but under ten times. CDR3 sequence: CASSPPGSSGGYNEQFF. In nucleotides, the CDR3 is TGTGCCAGCAGCCCCCCCGGCAGTAGCGGGGGCTACAATGAGCAGTTCTTC. The V call is TRBV7-9, the J call TRBJ2-1, with 9 positions matching TRBD2. Unmatched junction bases numbered 11, after V lost 5 bases and J lost 3 bases. CDR1 SEHNR and CDR2 FQNEAQ come from the germline V gene (reference sequence). CDR3 size: 17 residues.

The chain couples TRBV19 to TRBJ2-1, with 9 bases identical to TRBD1. Germline V gene lookup returns CDR1 LNHDA and CDR2 SQIVND (reference sequence). The CDR3 covers 13 residues. The junction had 6 bases not matched to a gene; V was cut back by 7 bases and J by 8 bases. CDR3 residues: CASTGDRAHEQFF. In nucleotides, the CDR3 is TGTGCCAGTACCGGGGACAGGGCCCATGAGCAGTTCTTC.

The CDR3: CASSPRNREAFF. The CDR3 region has the DNA TGTGCCAGCTCACCGCGGAACAGGGAAGCTTTCTTT. The genes are TRBV18 and TRBJ1-1, with D maybe TRBD1 (5 bases). CDR1 is KGHSH and CDR2 is LQKENI in the germline V gene. The CDR3 consists of 12 residues. Trimming took off 3 bases at V and 8 bases at J, with 10 bases between the two ends.

The V and J genes are TRBV6-5 and TRBJ2-2; D may be TRBD2 (6 bases). Trimming shortened V by 5 bases and J by 5 bases, and 9 bases separated the two germline ends. CDR3 length: 13 residues. Germline loops: CDR1 MNHEY, CDR2 SVGAGI. The CDR3 loop is CASSNGGTGELFF. The CDR3 DNA reads as TGTGCCAGCAGTAATGGGGGGACCGGGGAGCTGTTTTTT.

CDR3 loop: CASSLTSGGAGEQFF. CDR3 nucleotides: TGTGCCAGCAGCCTAACTAGCGGGGGGGCCGGTGAGCAGTTCTTC. The chain couples TRBV11-2 to TRBJ2-1; the match to TRBD2 covers 13 bases. The CDR3 runs to 15 residues. Germline CDR1 reads SGHAT; CDR2 reads FQNNGV. Trimming cost V 5 bases and J 9 bases; bases outside gene matches: 7.